This T cell receptor delta chain comes out of a study of gamma-delta T cells after stem cell transplantation. This clone appeared a few times. Possible read error: a much larger clone is one base away. Other DNA sequences in this specimen translate into the identical CDR3. The ends were cut back, 0 bases at V and 5 bases at J, with 18 bases in the middle. The CDR3 length is 16 residues. The germline gives CDR1 GEAIGNYY, CDR2 EKD. TCRdb fed the RT-PCR reads to CATT. Among approximately 2,100 delta-chain clones listed, 2.5% to 3.5% were seen once. This chain joins TRDV2 and TRDJ1, with D perhaps TRDD3 (5 bases). What was sequenced was gamma-delta T cells. This receptor was obtained from a human donor. It is not recorded whose cells these are; they may come from a transplant donor. The CDR3 loop reads CACDTVTGGQRDKLIF. CDR3 DNA sequence: TGTGCCTGTGACACCGTTACTGGAGGCCAGAGGGATAAACTCATCTTT.